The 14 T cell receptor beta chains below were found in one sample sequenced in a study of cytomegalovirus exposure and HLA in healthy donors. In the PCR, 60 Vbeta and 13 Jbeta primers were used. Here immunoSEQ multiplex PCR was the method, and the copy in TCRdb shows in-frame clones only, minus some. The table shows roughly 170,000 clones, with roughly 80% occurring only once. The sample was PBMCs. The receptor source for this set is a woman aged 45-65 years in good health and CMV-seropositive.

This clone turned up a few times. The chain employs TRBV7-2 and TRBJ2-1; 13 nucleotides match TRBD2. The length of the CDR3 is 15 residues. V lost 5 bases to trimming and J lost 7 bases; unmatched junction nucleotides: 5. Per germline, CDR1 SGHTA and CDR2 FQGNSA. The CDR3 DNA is TGTGCCAGCAGCCGCGGGACTAGCGGGATGAATGAGCAGTTCTTC. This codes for CASSRGTSGMNEQFF.

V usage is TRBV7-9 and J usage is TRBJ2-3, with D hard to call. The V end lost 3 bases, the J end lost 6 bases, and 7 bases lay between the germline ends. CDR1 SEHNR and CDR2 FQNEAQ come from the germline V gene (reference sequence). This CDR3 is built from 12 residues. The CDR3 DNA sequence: TGTGCCAGCAGCTTGGAGACGGATACGCAGTATTTT. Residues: CASSLETDTQYF. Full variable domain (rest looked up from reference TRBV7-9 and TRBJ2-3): DTGVSQNPRHKITKRGQNVTFRCDPISEHNRLYWYRQTLGQGPEFLTYFQNEAQLEKSRLLSDRFSAERPKGSFSTLEIQRTEQGDSAMYLCASSLETDTQYFGPGTRLTVL.

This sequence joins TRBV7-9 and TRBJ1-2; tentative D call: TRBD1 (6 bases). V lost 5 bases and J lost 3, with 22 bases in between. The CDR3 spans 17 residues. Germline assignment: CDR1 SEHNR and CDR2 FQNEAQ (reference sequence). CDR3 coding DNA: TGTGCCAGCAGCGACCACGACCGGGACCCAGGGGACTATGGCTACACCTTC. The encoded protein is CASSDHDRDPGDYGYTF.

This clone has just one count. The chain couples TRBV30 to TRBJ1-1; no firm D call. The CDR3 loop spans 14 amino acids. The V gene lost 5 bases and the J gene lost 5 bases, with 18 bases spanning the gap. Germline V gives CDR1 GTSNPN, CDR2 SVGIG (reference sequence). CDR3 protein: CAWARTAGRTEAFF. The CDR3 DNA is TGTGCCTGGGCCCGGACGGCGGGAAGGACTGAAGCTTTCTTT.

CDR3 residues: CASSTDLEAYEQYF. The CDR3 bases are TGTGCCAGTAGTACGGATCTCGAGGCCTACGAGCAGTACTTC. This rearrangement joins TRBV19 to TRBJ2-7; D ambiguous. Germline values: CDR1 LNHDA, CDR2 SQIVND (reference sequence). This CDR3 contains 14 residues. V lost 4 bases to trimming and J lost 2 bases, with 12 bases between them. The full variable domain, with the rest looked up from reference TRBV19 and TRBJ2-7, is DGGITQSPKYLFRKEGQNVTLSCEQNLNHDAMYWYRQDPGQGLRLIYYSQIVNDFQKGDIAEGYSVSREKKESFPLTVTSAQKNPTAFYLCASSTDLEAYEQYFGPGTRLTVT.

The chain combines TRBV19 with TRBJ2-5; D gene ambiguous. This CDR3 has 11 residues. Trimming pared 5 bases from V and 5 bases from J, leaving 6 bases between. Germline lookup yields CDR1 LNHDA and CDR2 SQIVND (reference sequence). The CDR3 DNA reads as TGTGCCAGTAGTTCTGTTGAGACCCAGTACTTC. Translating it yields CASSSVETQYF. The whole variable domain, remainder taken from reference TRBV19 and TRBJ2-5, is DGGITQSPKYLFRKEGQNVTLSCEQNLNHDAMYWYRQDPGQGLRLIYYSQIVNDFQKGDIAEGYSVSREKKESFPLTVTSAQKNPTAFYLCASSSVETQYFGPGTRLLVL.

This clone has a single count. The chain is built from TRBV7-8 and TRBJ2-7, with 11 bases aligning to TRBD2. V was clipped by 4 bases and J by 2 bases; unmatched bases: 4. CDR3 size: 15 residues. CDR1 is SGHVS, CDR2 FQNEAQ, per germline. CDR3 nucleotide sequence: TGTGCCAGCAGCTCGGGACTAGCGGTTACCTACGAGCAGTACTTC. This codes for CASSSGLAVTYEQYF.

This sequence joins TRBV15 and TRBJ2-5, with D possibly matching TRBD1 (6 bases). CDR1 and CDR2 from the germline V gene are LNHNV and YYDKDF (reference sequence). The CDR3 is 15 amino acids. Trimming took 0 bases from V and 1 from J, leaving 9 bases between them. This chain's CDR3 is CATSRDRTAQETQYF. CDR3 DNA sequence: TGTGCCACCAGCAGAGATAGGACAGCCCAAGAGACCCAGTACTTC.

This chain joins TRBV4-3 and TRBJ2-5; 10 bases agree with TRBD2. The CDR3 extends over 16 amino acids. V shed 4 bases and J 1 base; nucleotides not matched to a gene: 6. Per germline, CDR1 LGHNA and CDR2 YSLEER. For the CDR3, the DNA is TGCGCCAGCAGCCCGGGGAGCGGGAGGGCCCAAGAGACCCAGTACTTC. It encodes CASSPGSGRAQETQYF.

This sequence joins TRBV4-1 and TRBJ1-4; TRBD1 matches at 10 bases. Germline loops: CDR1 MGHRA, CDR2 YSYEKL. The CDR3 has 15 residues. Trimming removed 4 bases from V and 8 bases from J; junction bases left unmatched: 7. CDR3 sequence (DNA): TGCGCCAGCAGCCTAGCCGGGACAGGGGCGGAAAAACTGTTTTTT. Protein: CASSLAGTGAEKLFF.

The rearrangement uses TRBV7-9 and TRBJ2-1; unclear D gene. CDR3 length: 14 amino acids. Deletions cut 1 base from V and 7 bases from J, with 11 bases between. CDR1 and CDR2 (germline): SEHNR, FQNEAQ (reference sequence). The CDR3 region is CASSLGQLPNEQFF. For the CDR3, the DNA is TGTGCCAGCAGCTTAGGACAACTTCCGAATGAGCAGTTCTTC.

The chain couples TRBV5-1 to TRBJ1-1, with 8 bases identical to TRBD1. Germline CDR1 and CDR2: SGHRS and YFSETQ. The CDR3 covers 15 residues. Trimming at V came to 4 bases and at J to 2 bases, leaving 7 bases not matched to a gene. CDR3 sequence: CASSPSGTGNTEAFF. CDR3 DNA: TGCGCCAGCAGCCCTTCCGGGACAGGTAACACTGAAGCTTTCTTT.

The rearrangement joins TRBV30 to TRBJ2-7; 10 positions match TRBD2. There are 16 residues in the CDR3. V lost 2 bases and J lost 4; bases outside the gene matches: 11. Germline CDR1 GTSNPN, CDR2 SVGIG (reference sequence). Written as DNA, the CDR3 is TGTGCCTGGAGTTGGAATCCACTAGCGGGACCGTACGAGCAGTACTTC. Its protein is CAWSWNPLAGPYEQYF.

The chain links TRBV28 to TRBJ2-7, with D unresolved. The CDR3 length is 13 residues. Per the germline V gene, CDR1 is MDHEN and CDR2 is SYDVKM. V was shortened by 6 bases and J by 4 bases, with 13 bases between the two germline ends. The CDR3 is CASRVGNGYEQYF. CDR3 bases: TGTGCCAGCAGGGTGGGTAACGGGTACGAGCAGTACTTC. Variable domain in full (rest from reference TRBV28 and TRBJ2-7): DVKVTQSSRYLVKRTGEKVFLECVQDMDHENMFWYRQDPGLGLRLIYFSYDVKMKEKGDIPEGYSVSREKKERFSLILESASTNQTSMYLCASRVGNGYEQYFGPGTRLTVT.